A selection of T cell receptor beta chains follows, all from one sample in a study of CD8 T cells in ankylosing spondylitis. TCRdb passed the 5' RACE reads through MiXCR, listing each CDR3 protein once. The repertoire has fewer than 750,000 distinct CDR3 sequences, 15% to 20% of them found once; the top ten carry around a fifth. Sequenced material: blood, either unsorted or a sorted T cell fraction (not recorded which). These receptors were obtained from a male donor with ankylosing spondylitis. Both conserved end residues are part of each CDR3. D genes are given only for firm matches. Expanded clones get a size class; other rows say once, few or many, or leave the size out.

>TRBJ2-1|few|TRBV7-6|TRBD2
TGTGCCAGCAGCTTAGAAGGCGGGAGGGCCCCGGAGCAGTTCTTC
CASSLEGGRAPEQFF
>TRBJ1-3|-|TRBV2|-
TGTGCCAGCGGGACACCGCACCTTTTCTCTGGAAACACCATATATTTT
CASGTPHLFSGNTIYF
>TRBJ2-7|few|TRBV12-3/TRBV12-4|-
TGTGCCAGCAGTTTAGTTGGGGGTGGCGAGCAGTACTTC
CASSLVGGGEQYF
>TRBJ2-1|-|TRBV5-5|TRBD2
TGTGCCAGCAGCCCCCTGACGACTAGCGCGTGGGGTGAGCAGTTCTTC
CASSPLTTSAWGEQFF
>TRBJ2-3|few|TRBV18|-
TGTGCCAGCTCACCCCGGGTTTCCACAGATACGCAGTATTTT
CASSPRVSTDTQYF
>TRBJ2-7|-|TRBV11-2|TRBD1
TGTGCCAGCAGCCGCGACAGGGTGAACGAGCAGTACTTC
CASSRDRVNEQYF
>TRBJ2-3|-|TRBV4-3|TRBD2
TGCGCCAGCAGCCAAGGTCCGGTGGCTAGCGGGAGGTCAGATACGCAGTATTTT
CASSQGPVASGRSDTQYF
>TRBJ2-2|many|TRBV29-1|-
TGCAGCGTAATCGACCGGTCGAACACCGGGGAGCTGTTTTTT
CSVIDRSNTGELFF
>TRBJ1-1|-|TRBV5-1|-
TGCGCCAGCAGCAGTTCACGTGGAGATACTGAAGCTTTCTTT
CASSSSRGDTEAFF
>TRBJ2-3|-|TRBV2|-
TGTGCCAGCAGTGAGGGGCTAGAGGATACGCAGTATTTT
CASSEGLEDTQYF
>TRBJ2-1|-|TRBV3-1|TRBD2
TGTGCCAGCAGCCAAGAACTACTAGCGGAGCAGTTCTTC
CASSQELLAEQFF
>TRBJ1-3|few|TRBV20-1|TRBD1
TGCAGTGCTAAAGGGACAGGGTCCGGAAACACCATATATTTT
CSAKGTGSGNTIYF
>TRBJ1-2|-|TRBV9|-
TGTGCCAGCAGCGAGCGAGGGTGGTATGGCTACACCTTC
CASSERGWYGYTF
>TRBJ2-7|-|TRBV7-2|TRBD1
TGTGCCAGCAGCTTAGGGACAGGGGGTCTCTCCTACGAGCAGTACTTC
CASSLGTGGLSYEQYF
>TRBJ2-3|-|TRBV11-2|-
TGTGCCAGCAGCCATGTGGATACGCAGTATTTT
CASSHVDTQYF
>TRBJ2-7|-|TRBV25-1|-
TGTGCCAGCAGTACCGGGGGGCGGTTACCCTACGAGCAGTACTTC
CASSTGGRLPYEQYF
>TRBJ2-3|many|TRBV9|-
TGTGCCAGCAGCGTCGGGACCACAAGCACAGATACGCAGTATTTT
CASSVGTTSTDTQYF
>TRBJ2-1|-|TRBV6-5|-
TGTGCCAGCAGTTACTCGAGGGGCCAAGCTGAGCAGTTCTTC
CASSYSRGQAEQFF
>TRBJ2-1|few|TRBV4-2|TRBD2
TGTGCCAGCAGCCAACACGGGACTAGCGGGAGCGAGGAGCAGTTCTTC
CASSQHGTSGSEEQFF
>TRBJ1-5|-|TRBV12-3/TRBV12-4|TRBD1
TGTGCCAGCAGAGAGACAGGGTATAGCAATCAGCCCCAGCATTTT
CASRETGYSNQPQHF
>TRBJ1-1|-|TRBV19|-
TGTGCCAGTAGTATACCGTCTCGGGCCGAGAACACTGAAGCTTTCTTT
CASSIPSRAENTEAFF
>TRBJ2-7|few|TRBV5-1|-
TGCGCCAGCAGACTTACTAATACCTACGAGCAGTACTTC
CASRLTNTYEQYF
>TRBJ2-5|-|TRBV4-3|-
TGCGCCAGCAGCCAAGAGTCGAGCGGGTCTAGAGAGACCCAGTACTTC
CASSQESSGSRETQYF
>TRBJ2-7|-|TRBV27|TRBD1
TGTGCCAGCAGTTTCCCTCCGAAACTAACAGGGGTCCCCCACGAGCAGTACTTC
CASSFPPKLTGVPHEQYF
>TRBJ2-7|few|TRBV27|TRBD2
TGTGCCAGCAGTTTTATGTCTAGCGGGAGGGACTACGAGCAGTACTTC
CASSFMSSGRDYEQYF
>TRBJ2-2|-|TRBV4-1|-
TGCGCCAGCAGCCAAGGGGTGGGTAACACCGGGGAGCTGTTTTTT
CASSQGVGNTGELFF
>TRBJ1-6|-|TRBV30|-
TGTGCCTGGAGACCGGGCCGGAATTCACCCCTCCACTTT
CAWRPGRNSPLHF
>TRBJ1-5|few|TRBV20-1|-
TGCAGTACCGCGGCCGAGATCCGAAATAGCAATCAGCCCCAGCATTTT
CSTAAEIRNSNQPQHF
>TRBJ2-3|-|TRBV20-1|TRBD1
TGCAGTGCAACACAGGGGGATACGCAGTATTTT
CSATQGDTQYF
>TRBJ2-7|-|TRBV4-3|-
TGCGCCAGCAGCCAAGATTGGGGTTCGGTGACTCACGAGCAGTACTTC
CASSQDWGSVTHEQYF
>TRBJ1-2|few|TRBV25-1|-
TGTGCCAGCACCTTTGGAGGGGGTTTGGGTGGCTACACCTTC
CASTFGGGLGGYTF
>TRBJ2-5|few|TRBV5-1|TRBD2
TGCGCCAGCAGTACACTAGCGGGGGGGCCGTTGGAGACCCAGTACTTC
CASSTLAGGPLETQYF
>TRBJ2-3|few|TRBV29-1|-
TGCAGCGTTTGTATAGCGGGCACAGATACGCAGTATTTT
CSVCIAGTDTQYF
>TRBJ2-7|-|TRBV12-3/TRBV12-4|TRBD1
TGTGCCAGCAGCCCTGGCCCTGGGACAGGGTTCTACGAGCAGTACTTC
CASSPGPGTGFYEQYF
>TRBJ2-3|few|TRBV7-8|-
TGTGCCAGCAGCTTAGCGGGGAGCCGCACAGATACGCAGTATTTT
CASSLAGSRTDTQYF
>TRBJ2-6|few|TRBV12-3/TRBV12-4|TRBD1
TGTGCCAGCAGTTTTCAGACCCCTACAGGGGGTTCCGAGTCTGGGGCCAACGTCCTGACTTTC
CASSFQTPTGGSESGANVLTF
>TRBJ2-3|-|TRBV7-9|-
TGTGCCAGCAGCTCCCCCTCAGGCTTTAGCACAGATACGCAGTATTTT
CASSSPSGFSTDTQYF
>TRBJ2-5|-|TRBV11-2|-
TGTGCCAGCAGCCCGGGTGGGGGACCGGAAGAGACCCAGTACTTC
CASSPGGGPEETQYF
>TRBJ2-1|few|TRBV12-3/TRBV12-4|TRBD1
TGTGCCAGCTCGATGGCGGGACAGGGGTACAATGAGCAGTTCTTC
CASSMAGQGYNEQFF
>TRBJ2-3|-|TRBV15|-
TGTGCCACCAGCAGTGAGACAGCCGACATGACAGATACGCAGTATTTT
CATSSETADMTDTQYF
>TRBJ2-3|-|TRBV24-1|TRBD1
TGTGCCACCAGTGAGCCCCGGGGACAGGCCTTCACAGATACGCAGTATTTT
CATSEPRGQAFTDTQYF
>TRBJ2-7|few|TRBV6-1|TRBD1
TGTGCCAGCAGGGGACAGTTCGGTGGGACCTACGAGCAGTACTTC
CASRGQFGGTYEQYF
>TRBJ1-2|-|TRBV6-1|TRBD1
TGTGCCAGCAGAGTTGACAGGGAGTCCTATGGCTACACCTTC
CASRVDRESYGYTF
>TRBJ1-3|-|TRBV12-3/TRBV12-4|-
TGTGCCAGCAGAGGACCGGGACGGTACTACTCTGGAAACACCATATATTTT
CASRGPGRYYSGNTIYF
>TRBJ2-3|-|TRBV20-1|TRBD2
TGCAGTGCTAGTCGCGGTGGAGCGGGGATCGCAGATACGCAGTATTTT
CSASRGGAGIADTQYF
>TRBJ2-4|-|TRBV5-1|-
TGCGCCAGCAGCTTGCCAGAGGACATTCAGTACTTC
CASSLPEDIQYF
>TRBJ2-3|-|TRBV19|-
TGTGCCACCAGTAGGGTTAGCGCAGATACGCAGTATTTT
CATSRVSADTQYF
>TRBJ2-3|-|TRBV11-2|-
TGTGCCAGCAGCTTATCCCGCCTCACAGATACGCAGTATTTT
CASSLSRLTDTQYF
>TRBJ2-7|-|TRBV4-3|TRBD2
TGCGCCAGCAGCCAAGATGTAGCGGGAGCCTACGAGCAGTACTTC
CASSQDVAGAYEQYF
>TRBJ2-5|-|TRBV29-1|-
TGCAGCGTTGCAAACGGCCAGCCAATCGGGGGAGAGACCCAGTACTTC
CSVANGQPIGGETQYF
>TRBJ2-3|-|TRBV5-1|TRBD2
TGCGCCAGCAGCTTGAAGGACGGCGGGGGGGTAGATACGCAGTATTTT
CASSLKDGGGVDTQYF
>TRBJ2-1|once|TRBV7-2|TRBD2
TGTGCCAGCAGCTCCCCCCCGGGGGGGAGCTCCTACAATGAGCGGTTCTTC
CASSSPPGGSSYNERFF
>TRBJ2-1|-|TRBV12-3/TRBV12-4|-
TGTGCCAGCAGTTCCGACTTCCCCCTTGGGGTTGACAATGAGCAGTTCTTC
CASSSDFPLGVDNEQFF
>TRBJ1-1|few|TRBV4-1|-
TGCGCCAGCAGCCCCGCGGGGGATGAAGCTTTCTTT
CASSPAGDEAFF
>TRBJ2-1|-|TRBV27|-
TGTGCCAGCAACCCACCTCTAGGTGAGCAGTTCTTC
CASNPPLGEQFF
>TRBJ1-5|few|TRBV20-1|-
TGCAGTGCTAGAGCAATAGGCCAGATGGATAGCAATCAGCCCCAGCATTTT
CSARAIGQMDSNQPQHF
>TRBJ2-1|many|TRBV30|TRBD2
TGTGCCTGGAGTGTAGCGGGAGGGGGCGATGAGCAGTTCTTC
CAWSVAGGGDEQFF
>TRBJ1-3|-|TRBV6-5|-
TGTGCCAGCAGTTACTCGGTCGGAAACACCATATATTTT
CASSYSVGNTIYF